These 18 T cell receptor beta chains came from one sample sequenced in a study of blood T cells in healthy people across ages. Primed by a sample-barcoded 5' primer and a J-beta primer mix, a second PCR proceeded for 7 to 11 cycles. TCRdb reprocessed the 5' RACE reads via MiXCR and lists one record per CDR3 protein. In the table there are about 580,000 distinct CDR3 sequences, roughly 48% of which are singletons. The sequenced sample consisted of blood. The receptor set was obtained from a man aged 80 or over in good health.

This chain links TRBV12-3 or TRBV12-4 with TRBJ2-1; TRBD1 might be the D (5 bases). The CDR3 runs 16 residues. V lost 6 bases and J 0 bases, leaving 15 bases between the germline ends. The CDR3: CASRSKGESSYNEQFF. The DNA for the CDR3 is TGTGCCAGCAGAAGTAAAGGGGAAAGCTCCTACAATGAGCAGTTCTTC.

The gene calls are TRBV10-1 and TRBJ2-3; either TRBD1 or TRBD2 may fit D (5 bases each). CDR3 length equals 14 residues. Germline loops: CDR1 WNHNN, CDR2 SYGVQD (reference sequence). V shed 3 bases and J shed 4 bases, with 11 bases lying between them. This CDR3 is CASSDPGTSDTQYF. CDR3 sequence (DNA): TGCGCCAGCAGTGACCCCGGGACCTCAGATACGCAGTATTTT.

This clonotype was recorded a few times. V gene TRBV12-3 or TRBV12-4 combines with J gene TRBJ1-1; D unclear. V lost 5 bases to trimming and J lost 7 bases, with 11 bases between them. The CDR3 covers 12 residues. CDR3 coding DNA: TGTGCCAGCAGTCTCCAAGACGGTGAAGCTTTCTTT. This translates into CASSLQDGEAFF.

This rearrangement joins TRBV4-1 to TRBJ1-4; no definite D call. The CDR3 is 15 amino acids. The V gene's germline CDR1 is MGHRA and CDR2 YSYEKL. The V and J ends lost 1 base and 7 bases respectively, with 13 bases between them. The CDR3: CASSQVPDRGEKLFF. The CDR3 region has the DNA TGCGCCAGCAGCCAAGTCCCGGACCGAGGTGAAAAACTGTTTTTT.

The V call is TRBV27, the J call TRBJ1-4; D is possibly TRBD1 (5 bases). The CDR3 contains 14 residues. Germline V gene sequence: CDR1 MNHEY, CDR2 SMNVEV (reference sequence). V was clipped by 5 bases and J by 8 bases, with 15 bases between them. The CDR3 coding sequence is TGTGCCAGCAGTGTACGGGGCCGCGGCGAAAAACTGTTTTTT. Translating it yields CASSVRGRGEKLFF.

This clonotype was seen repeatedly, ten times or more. CDR3 loop: CASSVAGGHEQYF. The CDR3 region has the DNA TGTGCCAGCAGCGTAGCGGGAGGGCACGAGCAGTACTTC. This chain uses TRBV9 with TRBJ2-7, with TRBD2 matching over 8 bases. CDR1 SGDLS and CDR2 YYNGEE come from the germline V gene. CDR3 length: 13 amino acids. The trim removed 0 bases at V and 5 bases at J, leaving 1 base unmatched.

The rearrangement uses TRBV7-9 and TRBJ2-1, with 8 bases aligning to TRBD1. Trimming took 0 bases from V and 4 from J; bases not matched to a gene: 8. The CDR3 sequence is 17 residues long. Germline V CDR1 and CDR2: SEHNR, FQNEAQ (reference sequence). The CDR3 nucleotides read TGTGCCAGCAGCTTAGCGGTCAGGGGGACAGGATACAATGAGCAGTTCTTC. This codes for CASSLAVRGTGYNEQFF.

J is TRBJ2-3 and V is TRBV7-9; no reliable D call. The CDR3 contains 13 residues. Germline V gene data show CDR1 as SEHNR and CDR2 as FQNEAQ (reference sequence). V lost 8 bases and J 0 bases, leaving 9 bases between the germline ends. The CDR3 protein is CASCLTSTDTQYF. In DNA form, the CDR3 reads TGTGCCAGCTGCCTTACTAGCACAGATACGCAGTATTTT.

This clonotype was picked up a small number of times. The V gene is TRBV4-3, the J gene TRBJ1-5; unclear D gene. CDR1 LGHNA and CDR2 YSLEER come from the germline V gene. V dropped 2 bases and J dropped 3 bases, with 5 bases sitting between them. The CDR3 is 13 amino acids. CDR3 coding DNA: TGCGCCAGCAGCCAACGATACAATCAGCCCCAGCATTTT. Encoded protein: CASSQRYNQPQHF.

The CDR3 spells CASSLDGIYSNQPQHF. In nucleotides, the CDR3 is TGCGCCAGCAGCTTAGACGGAATATATAGCAATCAGCCCCAGCATTTT. V usage is TRBV5-1 and J usage is TRBJ1-5; no clear D. Germline CDR1 SGHRS, CDR2 YFSETQ. V was pared by 2 bases and J by 0 bases, with 12 bases between. The CDR3 length is 16 residues.

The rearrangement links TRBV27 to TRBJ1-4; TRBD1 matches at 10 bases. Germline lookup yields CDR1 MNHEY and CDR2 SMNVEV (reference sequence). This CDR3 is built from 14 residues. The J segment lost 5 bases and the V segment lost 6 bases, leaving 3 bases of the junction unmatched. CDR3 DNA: TGTGCCAGCAGGAGACAGGGGGCAAATGAAAAACTGTTTTTT. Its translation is CASRRQGANEKLFF.

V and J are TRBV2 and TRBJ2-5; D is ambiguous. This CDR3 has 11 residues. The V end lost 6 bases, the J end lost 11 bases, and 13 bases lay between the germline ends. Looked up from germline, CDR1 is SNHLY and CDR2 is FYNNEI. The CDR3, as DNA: TGTGCCAGCAGGTTTTGGGATGAGCAGTACTTC. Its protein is CASRFWDEQYF.

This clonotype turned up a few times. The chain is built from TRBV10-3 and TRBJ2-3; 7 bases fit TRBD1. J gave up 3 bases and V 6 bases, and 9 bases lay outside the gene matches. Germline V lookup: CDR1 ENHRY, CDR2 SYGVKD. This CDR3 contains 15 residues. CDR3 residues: CAISPGQRSTDTQYF. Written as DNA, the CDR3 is TGTGCCATCAGCCCGGGACAGCGCTCGACAGATACGCAGTATTTT.

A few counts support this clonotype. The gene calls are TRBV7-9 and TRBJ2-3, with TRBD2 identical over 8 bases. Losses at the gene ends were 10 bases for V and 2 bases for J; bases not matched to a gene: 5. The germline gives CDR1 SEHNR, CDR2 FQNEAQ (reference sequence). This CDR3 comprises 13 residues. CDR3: CATRSGDTDTQYF. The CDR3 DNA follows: TGTGCCACCCGTAGCGGGGACACAGATACGCAGTATTTT.

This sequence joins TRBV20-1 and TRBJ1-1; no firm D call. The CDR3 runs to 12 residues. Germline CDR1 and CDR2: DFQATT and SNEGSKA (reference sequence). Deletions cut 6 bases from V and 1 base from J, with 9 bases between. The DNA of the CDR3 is TGCAGTGCCAATGTCCCGAACACTGAAGCTTTCTTT. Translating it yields CSANVPNTEAFF.

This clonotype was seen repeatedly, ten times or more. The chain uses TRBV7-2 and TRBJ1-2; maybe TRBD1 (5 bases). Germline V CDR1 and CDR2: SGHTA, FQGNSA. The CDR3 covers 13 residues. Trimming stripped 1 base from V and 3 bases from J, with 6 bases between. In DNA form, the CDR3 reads TGTGCCAGCAGCTTAGGCAGGGACTATGGCTACACCTTC. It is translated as CASSLGRDYGYTF.

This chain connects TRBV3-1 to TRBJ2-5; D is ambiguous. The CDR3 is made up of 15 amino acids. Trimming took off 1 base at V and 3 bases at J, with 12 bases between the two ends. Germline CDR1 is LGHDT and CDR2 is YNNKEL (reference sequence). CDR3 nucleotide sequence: TGTGCCAGCAGCCAAGGCAGGACGGCAAAAGAGACCCAGTACTTC. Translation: CASSQGRTAKETQYF.

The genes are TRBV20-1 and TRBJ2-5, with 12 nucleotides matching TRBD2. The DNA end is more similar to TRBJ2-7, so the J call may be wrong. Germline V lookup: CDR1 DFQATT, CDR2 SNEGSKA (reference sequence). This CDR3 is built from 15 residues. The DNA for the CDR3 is TGCAGTGCCCCGCGCCCGACTAGCGGGAGTTACGAGCAGTACTTC. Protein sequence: CSAPRPTSGSYEQYF.